This TCR beta chain appears in the sequencing data of a study of blood T cell repertoires in COVID-19. Patients from Seattle were sampled longitudinally, starting during active infection. Source study methods: Amplification of reference gene primers was used by the study to estimate nucleated cell counts. Profiling relied on immunoSEQ multiplex PCR, and the TCRdb table lists in-frame clones only, not all of them. That table gives V, J and clone size, and the DNA gave D and trimming. The table has roughly 400,000 clones, 87% seen once; the top ten hold about 2%. The CDR3 is made up of 14 amino acids. Losses at the gene ends were 2 bases for V and 11 bases for J; bases not matched to a gene: 9. The germline V gene has CDR1 LGHDT and CDR2 YNNKEL (reference sequence).

This chain links TRBV3-1 (or the pseudogene TRBV3-2) with TRBJ1-3, with TRBD1 identical over 7 bases. The receptor's source is a woman between 55 and 75 years old with COVID-19, enrolled during active disease. Input material: peripheral blood. CDR3 sequence: CASSQIQGDKAIYF. The CDR3 DNA is TGTGCCAGCAGCCAAATTCAGGGGGATAAGGCCATATATTTT.